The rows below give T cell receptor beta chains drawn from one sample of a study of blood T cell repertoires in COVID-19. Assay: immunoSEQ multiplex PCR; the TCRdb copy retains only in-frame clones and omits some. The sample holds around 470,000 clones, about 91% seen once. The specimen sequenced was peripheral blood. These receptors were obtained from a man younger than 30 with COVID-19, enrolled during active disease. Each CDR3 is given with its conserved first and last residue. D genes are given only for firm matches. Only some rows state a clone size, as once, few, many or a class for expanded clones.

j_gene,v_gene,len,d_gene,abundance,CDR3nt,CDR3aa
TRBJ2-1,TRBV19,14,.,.,TGTGCCAGTAAATCGGCTAGCTCCTACAATGAGCAGTTCTTC,CASKSASSYNEQFF
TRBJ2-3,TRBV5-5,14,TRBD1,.,TGTGCCAGCAGCCTCGGACAGGGCGCAGATACGCAGTATTTT,CASSLGQGADTQYF
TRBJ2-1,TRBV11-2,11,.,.,TGTGCCAGCAGCTTATTCGATGAGCAGTTCTTC,CASSLFDEQFF
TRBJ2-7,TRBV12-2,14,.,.,TGTGCAAGTCGCGTGGGACTAGCGGCAGCCGAGCAGTACTTC,CASRVGLAAAEQYF
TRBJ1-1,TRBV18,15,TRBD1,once,TGTGCCAGCTCATCTGGACAGGGGCCCAGCACTGAAGCTTTCTTT,CASSSGQGPSTEAFF
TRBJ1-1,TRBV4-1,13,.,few,TGCGCCAGCAGCTGGGCCCCGAACACTGAAGCTTTCTTT,CASSWAPNTEAFF
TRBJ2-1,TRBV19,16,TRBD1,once,TGTGCCAGTAGCGTTACCGGGACAGGGTATAACAATGAGCAGTTCTTC,CASSVTGTGYNNEQFF
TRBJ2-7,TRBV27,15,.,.,TGTGCCAGCAGTTCCACCGGGTCGAGCCCCTACGAGCAGTACTTC,CASSSTGSSPYEQYF
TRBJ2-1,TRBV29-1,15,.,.,TGCAGCGCTGTGCGTTCGCGGGGGCCGGGGAGTGAGCAGTTCTTC,CSAVRSRGPGSEQFF
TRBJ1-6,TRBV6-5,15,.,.,TGTGCCAGCACCGCCGCGACCCTGAACAGGTCACCCCTCCACTTT,CASTAATLNRSPLHF
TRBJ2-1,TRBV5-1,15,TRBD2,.,TGCGCCAGCAGCTTAGGCGGGAGCGTTTACAATGAGCAGTTCTTC,CASSLGGSVYNEQFF
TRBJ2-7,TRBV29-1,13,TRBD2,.,TGCAGCGTGGGAGGCGGGGGAACCTACGAGCAGTACTTC,CSVGGGGTYEQYF
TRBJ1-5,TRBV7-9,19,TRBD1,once,TGTGCCAGCAGCCGGCATAGGGGACAGGGATCTCATAGCAATCAGCCCCAGCATTTT,CASSRHRGQGSHSNQPQHF
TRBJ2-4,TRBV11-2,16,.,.,TGTGCCAGCAGCTTATTGACGCGGTTCGCCAAAAACATTCAGTACTTC,CASSLLTRFAKNIQYF
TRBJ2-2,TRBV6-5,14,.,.,TGTGCCACCGGGGGGCAGGGGAGCACCGGGGAGCTGTTTTTT,CATGGQGSTGELFF
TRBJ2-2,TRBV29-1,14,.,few,TGCAGCGTCCGGGACTTCCAGAACACCGGGGAGCTGTTTTTT,CSVRDFQNTGELFF
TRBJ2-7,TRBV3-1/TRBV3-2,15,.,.,TGTGCCAGCAGCCGCTCGCTAGGGGCAACCTACGAGCAGTACTTC,CASSRSLGATYEQYF
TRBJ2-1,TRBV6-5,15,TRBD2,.,TGTGCCAGCAGTTATAGCGGGATGGGGAACAATGAGCAGTTCTTC,CASSYSGMGNNEQFF
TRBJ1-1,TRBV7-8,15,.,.,TGTGCCAGCAGCTTAGTTGGGCGCCTTAACACTGAAGCTTTCTTT,CASSLVGRLNTEAFF
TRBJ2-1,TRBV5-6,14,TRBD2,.,TGTGCCAGCAGCTTGGTAGCGGGCGACGAGGAGCAGTTCTTC,CASSLVAGDEEQFF
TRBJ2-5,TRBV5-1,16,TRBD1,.,TGCGCCAGCAGCAAGGAGGGGACAGGGTACCAAGAGACCCAGTACTTC,CASSKEGTGYQETQYF
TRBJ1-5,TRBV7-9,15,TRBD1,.,TGTGCCAGCAGCGCCGGGACAGGGAGCAATCAGCCCCAGCATTTT,CASSAGTGSNQPQHF
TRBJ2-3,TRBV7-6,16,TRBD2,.,TGTGCCAGCAGCCCCCTAGCGGGACCGGACACAGATACGCAGTATTTT,CASSPLAGPDTDTQYF
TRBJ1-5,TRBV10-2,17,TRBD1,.,TGCGCCAGCAGTGAGACGCCCGGGACAGGGGTTTATCAGCCCCAGCATTTT,CASSETPGTGVYQPQHF
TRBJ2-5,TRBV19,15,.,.,TGTGCCAGTAGTACACCTGGGACTGCTCAAAAGACCCAGTACTTC,CASSTPGTAQKTQYF
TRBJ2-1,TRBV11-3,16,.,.,TGTGCCAGCAGCTTAGGATTGTACAGCTCCTACAATGAGCAGTTCTTC,CASSLGLYSSYNEQFF
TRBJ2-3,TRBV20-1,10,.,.,TGCAGTGTTAAGCCAGATACGCAGTATTTT,CSVKPDTQYF
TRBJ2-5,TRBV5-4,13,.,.,TGTGCCAGCAGCTTGGGGGGCGTAGAGACCCAGTACTTC,CASSLGGVETQYF
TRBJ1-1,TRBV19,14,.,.,TGTGCCAGTAGAGGGGTAGGAGGGCGCACTGAAGCTTTCTTT,CASRGVGGRTEAFF
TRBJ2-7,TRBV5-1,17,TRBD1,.,TGCGCCAGCAGCAACACTTCCCCCGGGACAGGGGGCCACGAGCAGTACTTC,CASSNTSPGTGGHEQYF
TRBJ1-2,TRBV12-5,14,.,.,TGTGCTAGTGGTTTGGCGAGGACTGTTAGTGGCTACACCTTC,CASGLARTVSGYTF
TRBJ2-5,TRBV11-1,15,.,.,TGTGCCAGCAGCTTTCCGATGAGAGGGCAAGAGACCCAGTACTTC,CASSFPMRGQETQYF
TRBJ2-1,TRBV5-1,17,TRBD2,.,TGCGCCAGCAGCTGGAGGACTAGCGGGGAATCCTACAATGAGCAGTTCTTC,CASSWRTSGESYNEQFF
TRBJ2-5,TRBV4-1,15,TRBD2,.,TGCGCCAGCAGCCAAGCGGGGGGGGGCGCCGAGACCCAGTACTTC,CASSQAGGGAETQYF
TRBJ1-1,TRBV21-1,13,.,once,TGTGCCAGCAGCACCTACAGGAACACTGAAGCTTTCTTT,CASSTYRNTEAFF
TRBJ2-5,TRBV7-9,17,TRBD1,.,TGTGCCAGCAGTCGCCCTCGCAGGGGGTGGGGCCAAGAGACCCAGTACTTC,CASSRPRRGWGQETQYF